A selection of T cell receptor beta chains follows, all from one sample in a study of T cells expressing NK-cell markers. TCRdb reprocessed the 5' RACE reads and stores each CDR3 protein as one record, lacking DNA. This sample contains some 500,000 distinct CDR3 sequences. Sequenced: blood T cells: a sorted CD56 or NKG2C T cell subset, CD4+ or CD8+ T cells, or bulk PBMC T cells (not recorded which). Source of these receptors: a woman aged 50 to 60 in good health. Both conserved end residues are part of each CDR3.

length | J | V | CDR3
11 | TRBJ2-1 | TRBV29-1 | CSFGLAGPKFF
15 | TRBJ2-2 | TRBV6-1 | CASSEPATNTGELFF
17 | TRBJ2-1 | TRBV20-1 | CSAVGTSGRDAYNEQFF
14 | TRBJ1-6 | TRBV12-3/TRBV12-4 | CASSSGVRNSPLHF
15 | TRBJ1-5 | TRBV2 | CASSERSGTNQPQHF
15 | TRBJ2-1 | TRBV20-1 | CSARDGAGVNNEQFF
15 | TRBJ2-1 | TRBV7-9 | CASSLRASKYNEQFF
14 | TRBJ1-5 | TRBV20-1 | CSARVAGFRQPQHF
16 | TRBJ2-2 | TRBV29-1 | CSVPKGGRLNTGELFF
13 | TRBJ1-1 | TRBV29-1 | CSGEGRGLPEAFF
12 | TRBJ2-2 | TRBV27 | CASRLKLGELFF
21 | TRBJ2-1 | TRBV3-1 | CASSHVTLGTSGSLSYNEQFF
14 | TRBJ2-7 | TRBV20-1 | CSASLAGGREEQYF
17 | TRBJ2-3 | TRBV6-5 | CASSYSSGLAATDTQYF
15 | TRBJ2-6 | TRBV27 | CASSPGTGGANVLTF
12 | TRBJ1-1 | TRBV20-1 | CSYPGPDGEAFF
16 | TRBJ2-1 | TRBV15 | CATSRDLAGGIDEQFF
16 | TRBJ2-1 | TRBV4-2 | CASSEGFTGPPGVQFF
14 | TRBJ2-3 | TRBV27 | CASSLLVQSDTQYF
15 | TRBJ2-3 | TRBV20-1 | CSARPGTTVTDTQYF
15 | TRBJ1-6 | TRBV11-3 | CASSLGDRVITPLHF
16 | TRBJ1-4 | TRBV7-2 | CASSLETAATNEKLFF
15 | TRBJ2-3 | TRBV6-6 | CASRILADKPDTQYF
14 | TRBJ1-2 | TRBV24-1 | CATSARGDRYGYTF
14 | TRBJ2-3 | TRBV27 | CASSLYKPTDTQYF
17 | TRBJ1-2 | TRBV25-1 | CASSEYPPQVGDEGYTF
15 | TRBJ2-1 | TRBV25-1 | CASSEWDRVYNEQFF
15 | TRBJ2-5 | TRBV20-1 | CSASMAAGSQETQYF
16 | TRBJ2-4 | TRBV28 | CASSIPGLATKNIQYF
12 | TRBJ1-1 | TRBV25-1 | CASSEPYREAFF
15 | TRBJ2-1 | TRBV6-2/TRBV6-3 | CASSYSRTGVSRQFF
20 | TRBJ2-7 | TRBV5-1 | CASSFVRPAGLAGGDYEQYF
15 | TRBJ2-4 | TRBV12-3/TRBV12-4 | CASSHYPGQQYIQYF
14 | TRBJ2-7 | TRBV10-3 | CAISESMAVDEQYF
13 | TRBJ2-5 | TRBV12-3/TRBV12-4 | CATKWTNSETQYF
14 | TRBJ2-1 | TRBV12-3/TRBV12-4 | CASSLGHIYNEQFF
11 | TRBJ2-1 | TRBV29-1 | CSARDPNEQFF
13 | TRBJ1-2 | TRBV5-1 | CASSGGQNYGYTF
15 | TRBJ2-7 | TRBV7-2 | CASSSWTGTSYEQYF
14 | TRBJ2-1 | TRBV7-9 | CASSLVPADNEQFF
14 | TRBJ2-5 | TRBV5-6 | CASSLDNRGETQYF
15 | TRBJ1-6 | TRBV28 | CASSLGAGRGPPLHF
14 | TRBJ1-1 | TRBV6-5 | CASSYSPGTTEAFF
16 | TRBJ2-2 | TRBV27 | CASSSGLQANTGELFF
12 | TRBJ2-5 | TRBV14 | CASSRWEETQYF
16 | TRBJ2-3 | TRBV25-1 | CASSEGAVLSTDTQYF
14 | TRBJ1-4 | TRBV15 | CATSPYRVGEKLFF
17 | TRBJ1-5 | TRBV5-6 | CASSLSLTAKHDQPQHF
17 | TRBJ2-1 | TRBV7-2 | CASSLTIAGGKNNEQFF
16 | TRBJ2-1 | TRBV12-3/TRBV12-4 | CASSHHVLLGDNEQFF
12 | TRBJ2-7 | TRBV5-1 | CASGYQPSEQYF
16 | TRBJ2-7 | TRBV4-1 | CASSQVQGHNSYEQYF